A single sample is the source of the 21 T cell receptor beta chains below, sequenced in a study of graft-versus-host responses after intestinal transplantation. Libraries were prepared by immunoSEQ multiplex PCR; TCRdb keeps only in-frame clonotypes and omits some of them. The sample has around 64,000 clones, 94% seen once; the top ten hold 0.35% to 0.45%. The antigens of these receptors remain unknown. The specimen comprised unstimulated CD4+ T cells sorted from spleen or lymph node cells, sampled before transplant. All receptors derive from a human donor who was the organ donor for an intestinal transplant.

This clone was seen a few times. The chain carries TRBV11-2 and TRBJ2-5; 8 bases agree with TRBD2. CDR1 and CDR2 (germline): SGHAT, FQNNGV. V lost 4 bases to trimming and J lost 1 base; unmatched junction nucleotides: 5. The CDR3 loop spans 15 amino acids. The CDR3, as DNA: TGTGCCAGCAGCTCAGGACTAGCCCCCCAAGAGACCCAGTACTTC. Its protein is CASSSGLAPQETQYF.

The chain couples TRBV5-1 to TRBJ1-3; no firm D call. The germline V and J ends were trimmed by 0 bases and 0 bases, with 4 bases remaining between them. CDR1 and CDR2 (germline): SGHRS, YFSETQ. The CDR3 sequence is 14 residues long. CDR3 DNA sequence: TGCGCCAGCAGCTTGGACAGCTCTGGAAACACCATATATTTT. It encodes CASSLDSSGNTIYF.

Only one count was recorded for this clone. The chain recombines TRBV4-2 with TRBJ2-1; 7 bases line up with TRBD2. The CDR3 consists of 18 residues. CDR1 is LGHNA and CDR2 is YNFKEQ in the germline V gene. J was trimmed by 8 bases and V by 0 bases; bases with no gene match: 16. The CDR3 nucleotides are TGTGCCAGCAGCCAAGATCGCGCCCCGCGGGGGTTTCGGTATGAGCAGTTCTTC. It codes for CASSQDRAPRGFRYEQFF.

This rearrangement joins TRBV25-1 to TRBJ1-2; D perhaps matches TRBD1 (5 bases). Germline lookup yields CDR1 MGHDK and CDR2 SYGVNS. Trimming stripped 2 bases from V and 4 bases from J, with 14 bases between. CDR3 length: 15 amino acids. As DNA, the CDR3 is TGTGCCAGCAGTGAACAGGGCAGCTTGGCCTATGGCTACACCTTC. Protein product: CASSEQGSLAYGYTF.

V and J are TRBV18 and TRBJ2-5; a possible D gene is TRBD1 (7 bases). The CDR3 length is 15 residues. Germline V gives CDR1 KGHSH, CDR2 LQKENI. Trimming cost V 6 bases and J 4 bases, with 18 bases left between them. In DNA form, the CDR3 reads TGTGCCAGCTCGCAGCCCGGAGGGGGCGGAGAGACCCAGTACTTC. Its translation: CASSQPGGGGETQYF.

Notes on this clone: In the same sample, other DNA sequences code for this CDR3. The chain combines TRBV4-3 with TRBJ1-1; 7 nucleotides line up with TRBD1. From germline, CDR1 is LGHNA and CDR2 YSLEER. The CDR3 is 14 amino acids. V gave up 0 bases and J gave up 3 bases; unmatched junction bases: 1. CDR3 coding DNA: TGCGCCAGCAGCCAAGACCAGGGGGACACTGAAGCTTTCTTT. Amino acids: CASSQDQGDTEAFF.

The gene calls are TRBV7-9 and TRBJ1-1, with D hard to call. Per the germline V gene, CDR1 is SEHNR and CDR2 is FQNEAQ (reference sequence). The CDR3 extends over 16 amino acids. Trimming pared 5 bases from V and 1 base from J, leaving 17 bases between. The DNA of the CDR3 is TGTGCCAGCAGCCGAGCCACCGGGAGCAAGAACACTGAAGCTTTCTTT. Its protein is CASSRATGSKNTEAFF.

This clone has only one observation. J is TRBJ2-5 and V is TRBV10-3; 9 positions match TRBD1. Germline V CDR1 and CDR2: ENHRY, SYGVKD. The CDR3 has 13 residues. J was trimmed by 4 bases and V by 6 bases; bases with no gene match: 3. This chain's CDR3 is CAIRKTGGETQYF. The CDR3 DNA follows: TGTGCCATCAGGAAGACAGGGGGAGAGACCCAGTACTTC.

Only one count was recorded for this clone. The chain links TRBV6-1 to TRBJ2-3; 7 nucleotides agree with TRBD2. The ends lost 4 bases at V and 2 bases at J; junction bases unmatched: 3. The germline V gene encodes CDR1 MNHNS and CDR2 SASEGT. CDR3 length: 14 residues. The CDR3 sequence is CASSVRGITDTQYF. In DNA, the CDR3 is TGTGCCAGCAGTGTGCGGGGGATCACAGATACGCAGTATTTT.

The chain is built from TRBV27 and TRBJ2-1; 10 nucleotides match TRBD2. In germline, CDR1 is MNHEY, CDR2 SMNVEV (reference sequence). V was pared by 0 bases and J by 1 base, with 3 bases of the junction left unmatched. CDR3 length equals 17 residues. The CDR3 is CASSLSLLAGSYNEQFF. DNA of the CDR3: TGTGCCAGCAGTTTATCGCTACTAGCGGGGTCCTACAATGAGCAGTTCTTC.

This chain connects TRBV7-9 to TRBJ1-1; D not resolved. Trimming pared 5 bases from V and 7 bases from J, leaving 11 bases between. The CDR3 is made up of 12 amino acids. Germline V gives CDR1 SEHNR, CDR2 FQNEAQ (reference sequence). This CDR3 reads CASSLSKGEAFF. Written as DNA, the CDR3 is TGTGCCAGCAGCCTTTCTAAAGGTGAAGCTTTCTTT.

This sequence joins TRBV9 and TRBJ1-2, with D possibly matching TRBD1 (5 bases). There are 15 residues in the CDR3. V was clipped by 0 bases and J by 8 bases, with 17 bases between them. Germline V gene lookup returns CDR1 SGDLS and CDR2 YYNGEE. The CDR3 DNA follows: TGTGCCAGCAGCGTAGCCAGGGCCGCCTGGGGCGGCTACACCTTC. This translates into CASSVARAAWGGYTF.

In its sample, this clone was seen once. V and J are TRBV7-2 and TRBJ2-7; D is perhaps TRBD1 (6 bases). The CDR3 totals 14 residues. The V end lost 3 bases, the J end lost 3 bases, and 12 bases lay between the germline ends. Germline CDR1 is SGHTA and CDR2 is FQGNSA. The CDR3 reads CASSLSGVDYEQYF. Written as DNA, the CDR3 is TGTGCCAGCAGCTTGTCAGGGGTCGACTACGAGCAGTACTTC.

The CDR3, as DNA: TGCAGCGTTGGAGGGAGGCAGGTAGATACGCAGTATTTT. Its protein product is CSVGGRQVDTQYF. The rearrangement links TRBV29-1 to TRBJ2-3, with D perhaps matching TRBD2 (6 bases). The CDR3 consists of 13 residues. V lost 4 bases and J lost 5, with 13 bases in between. Germline V gene sequence: CDR1 SQVTM, CDR2 ANQGSEA.

The chain recombines TRBV5-4 with TRBJ1-4, with a tentative D call TRBD1 (5 bases). CDR1 SGHNT and CDR2 YYREEE come from the germline V gene (reference sequence). This CDR3 has 16 residues. V gave up 1 base and J gave up 5 bases, with 15 bases separating them. CDR3 residues: CASSLRNRQGNEKLFF. For the CDR3, the DNA is TGTGCCAGCAGCTTGCGTAATCGGCAGGGCAATGAAAAACTGTTTTTT.

The chain recombines TRBV6-6 with TRBJ2-7, with D hard to call. CDR3 length: 11 residues. The germline V gene has CDR1 MNHNY and CDR2 SVGAGI (reference sequence). V was shortened by 8 bases and J by 2 bases, with 7 bases between the two germline ends. CDR3 loop: CASGPAYEQYF. The CDR3 region has the DNA TGTGCCAGCGGACCCGCCTACGAGCAGTACTTC.

The V gene is TRBV18, the J gene TRBJ1-2; D gene unclear. The germline V gene has CDR1 KGHSH and CDR2 LQKENI. This CDR3 has 16 residues. V gave up 0 bases and J gave up 0 bases, with 11 bases separating them. The CDR3 bases are TGTGCCAGCTCACCACCATGGGCAGGAGCTAACTATGGCTACACCTTC. Its protein is CASSPPWAGANYGYTF.

V is TRBV19 and J is TRBJ2-3; D might be TRBD2 (6 bases). Trimming took 6 bases from V and 11 from J, leaving 24 bases between them. Germline lookup yields CDR1 LNHDA and CDR2 SQIVND (reference sequence). The CDR3 is made up of 15 amino acids. CDR3 DNA sequence: TGTGCCAGTAGGACGGGAGCCTCGCTGCTCGCTTTGCAGTATTTT. This encodes CASRTGASLLALQYF.

V usage is TRBV29-1 and J usage is TRBJ2-1; D gene unclear. V was trimmed by 4 bases and J by 4 bases, leaving 14 bases between them. Germline V gives CDR1 SQVTM, CDR2 ANQGSEA. The CDR3 is made up of 14 amino acids. The CDR3 DNA reads TGCAGCGTTGGTCCCCGGCTAGGGTACAATGAGCAGTTCTTC. This translates into CSVGPRLGYNEQFF.

The chain combines TRBV7-3 with TRBJ2-3; TRBD2 matches at 15 bases. After removal of 4 bases from V and 5 bases from J, the junction contained 13 bases not matched to a gene. Germline assignment: CDR1 SGHTA and CDR2 FQGTGA. The CDR3 is 19 residues long. The CDR3 DNA follows: TGTGCCAGCAGCTCTTTCCCGGGACTAGCGGGGGGATTAATAGATACGCAGTATTTT. Protein sequence: CASSSFPGLAGGLIDTQYF.

This rearrangement joins TRBV27 to TRBJ1-4; 9 bases are a match to TRBD1. The CDR3 is made up of 15 amino acids. CDR1 and CDR2 from the germline V gene are MNHEY and SMNVEV (reference sequence). Unmatched junction bases numbered 11, after V lost 8 bases and J lost 7 bases. In DNA, the CDR3 is TGTGCCAGCCAACGAGGACAGGGGAGAGGTGAAAAACTGTTTTTT. Translating gives CASQRGQGRGEKLFF. The entire variable domain, with the rest obtained from reference TRBV27 and TRBJ1-4, is as follows: EAQVTQNPRYLITVTGKKLTVTCSQNMNHEYMSWYRQDPGLGLRQIYYSMNVEVTDKGDVPEGYKVSRKEKRNFPLILESPSPNQTSLYFCASQRGQGRGEKLFFGSGTQLSVL.